This T cell receptor beta chain comes out of a study of CD8+CD57+ T cells in acquired aplastic anemia. Study-level information: DNA per sorted CD4+ or CD8+ sample ranged about 0.17 to 30 ug, averaging about 3.4 ug. The study's findings and limits: Comparison of patients with controls identified about 27 shared CD8+ CDR3 sequences.

Concerning this clonotype: The antigen is not known. The junction differs from germline at one of its ends, possibly a read error.

Genomic DNA provided the template from which TCR beta VDJ and CDR3 profiles were obtained. TCRdb used MiXCR to reprocess the reads, holding one entry per CDR3 protein. Of roughly 250,000 distinct CDR3 sequences listed, roughly 82% are singletons. The sequenced patients had an expansion of CD8+CD57+ cells seen by flow cytometry. Receipt of therapy had not occurred in any patient by the time of blood sampling. The germline V gene encodes CDR1 SNHLY and CDR2 FYNNEI. The CDR3 has 16 amino acids. The rearrangement joins TRBV2 to TRBJ2-6, with 7 bases lining up with TRBD2. This receptor was taken from a human donor with aplastic anemia. What was sequenced was sorted CD4+, CD8+, or CD8+CD57+ T cells (not recorded which) from PBMCs. CDR3 protein: CASRLAGSYTPNFLTF. CDR3 coding DNA: TGTGCCAGCAGGTTAGCGGGTAGCTACACGCCCAACTTCCTGACTTTC. The full variable domain, completed using reference TRBV2 and TRBJ2-6, is EPEVTQTPSHQVTQMGQEVILRCVPISNHLYFYWYRQILGQKVEFLVSFYNNEISEKSEIFDDQFSVERPDGSNFTLKIRSTKLEDSAMYFCASRLAGSYTPNFLTFGAGSRLTVL.